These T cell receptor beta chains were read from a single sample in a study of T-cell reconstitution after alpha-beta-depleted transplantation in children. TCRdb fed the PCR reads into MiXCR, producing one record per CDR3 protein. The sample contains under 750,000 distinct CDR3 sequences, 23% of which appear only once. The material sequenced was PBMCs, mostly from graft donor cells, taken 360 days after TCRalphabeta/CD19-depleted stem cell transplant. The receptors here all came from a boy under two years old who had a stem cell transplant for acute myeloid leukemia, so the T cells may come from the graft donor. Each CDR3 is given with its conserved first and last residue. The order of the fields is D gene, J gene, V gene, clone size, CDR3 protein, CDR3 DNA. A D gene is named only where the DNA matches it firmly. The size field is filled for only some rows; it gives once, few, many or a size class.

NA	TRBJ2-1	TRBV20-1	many	CSARIPNPRGEQFF	TGCAGTGCTAGAATCCCCAACCCCCGAGGTGAGCAGTTCTTC
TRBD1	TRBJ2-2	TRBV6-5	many	CASSYDRGGTGELFF	TGTGCCAGCAGTTACGACAGGGGTGGTACCGGGGAGCTGTTTTTT
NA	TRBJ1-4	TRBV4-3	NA	CASSQGLNEKLFF	TGCGCCAGCAGCCAAGGGTTAAATGAAAAACTGTTTTTT
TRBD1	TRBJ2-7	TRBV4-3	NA	CASSQDRDRASYEQYF	TGCGCCAGCAGCCAAGATCGGGACAGAGCCTCCTACGAGCAGTACTTC
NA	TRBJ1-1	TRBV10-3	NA	CAISESRTAGAFF	TGTGCCATCAGTGAGTCAAGGACGGCTGGAGCTTTCTTT
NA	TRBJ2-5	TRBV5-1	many	CASSPRDGVQETQYF	TGCGCCAGCAGCCCAAGGGATGGGGTGCAAGAGACCCAGTACTTC
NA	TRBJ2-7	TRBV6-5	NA	CASSYISRQTYEQYF	TGTGCCAGCAGTTATATCTCAAGACAAACCTACGAGCAGTACTTC
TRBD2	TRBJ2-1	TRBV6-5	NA	CASPGTSGYNEQFF	TGTGCCAGCCCTGGGACTAGCGGGTACAATGAGCAGTTCTTC
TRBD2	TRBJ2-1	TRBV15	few	CATSRDPSAGGTYNEQFF	TGTGCCACCAGCAGAGATCCCTCGGCGGGGGGCACCTACAATGAGCAGTTCTTC
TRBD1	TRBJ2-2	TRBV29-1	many	CSVVDRAGGELFF	TGCAGCGTTGTGGACAGGGCTGGCGGGGAGCTGTTTTTT
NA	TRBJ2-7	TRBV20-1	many	CSARRGWSEQYF	TGCAGTGCCAGAAGGGGCTGGAGCGAGCAGTACTTC
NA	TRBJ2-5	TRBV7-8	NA	CASSLASTGQETQYF	TGTGCCAGCAGCTTAGCCTCGACAGGACAAGAGACCCAGTACTTC
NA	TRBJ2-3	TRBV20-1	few	CSARDRQLGDTQYF	TGCAGTGCTAGAGATCGGCAGTTGGGAGATACGCAGTATTTT
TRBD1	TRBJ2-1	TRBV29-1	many	CSVAKQGWVNNEQFF	TGCAGCGTCGCGAAACAGGGGTGGGTCAACAATGAGCAGTTCTTC
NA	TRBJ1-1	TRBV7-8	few	CASSLIWDRLNTEAFF	TGTGCCAGCAGCTTAATTTGGGACCGCTTGAACACTGAAGCTTTCTTT
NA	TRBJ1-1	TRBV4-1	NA	CASSHQITGRGNTEAFF	TGCGCCAGCAGCCATCAGATTACAGGGCGCGGGAACACTGAAGCTTTCTTT
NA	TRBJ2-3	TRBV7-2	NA	CASTFRLGEDTQYF	TGTGCCAGCACCTTTAGGTTGGGGGAAGATACGCAGTATTTT
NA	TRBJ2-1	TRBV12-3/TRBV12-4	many	CASRPSGTLINEQFF	TGTGCCAGCAGGCCCTCCGGGACACTTATCAATGAGCAGTTCTTC
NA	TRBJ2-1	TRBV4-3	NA	CASSQDWRGDYNEQFF	TGCGCCAGCAGCCAAGATTGGAGGGGGGATTACAATGAGCAGTTCTTC
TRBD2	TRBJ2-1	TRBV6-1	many	CASRGTSGGLPEQFF	TGTGCCAGCAGGGGAACTAGCGGGGGCCTTCCCGAGCAGTTCTTC
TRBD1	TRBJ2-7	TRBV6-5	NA	CASSYSPGQGAHEQYF	TGTGCCAGCAGTTACTCTCCGGGACAGGGGGCTCACGAGCAGTACTTC
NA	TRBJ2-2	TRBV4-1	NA	CASSQDRMEETTGELFF	TGCGCCAGCAGCCAAGATAGAATGGAGGAGACGACCGGGGAGCTGTTTTTT
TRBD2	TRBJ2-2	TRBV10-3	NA	CAISDPIEASGVGELFF	TGTGCCATCAGTGACCCGATTGAGGCTAGCGGGGTCGGGGAGCTGTTTTTT
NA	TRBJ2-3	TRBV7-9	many	CASSPTDTQYF	TGTGCCAGCAGTCCCACAGATACGCAGTATTTT
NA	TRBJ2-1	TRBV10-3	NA	CAISVSSNEQFF	TGTGCCATCAGTGTGTCGAGCAATGAGCAGTTCTTC
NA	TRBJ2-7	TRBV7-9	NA	CASSLVGSAYEQYF	TGTGCCAGCAGCTTAGTTGGCAGTGCCTACGAGCAGTACTTC
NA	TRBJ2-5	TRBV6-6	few	CASSYMEMETQYF	TGTGCCAGCAGTTATATGGAGATGGAGACCCAGTACTTC
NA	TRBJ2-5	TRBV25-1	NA	CASGNLGDLEETQYF	TGTGCCAGCGGAAATTTGGGGGACCTTGAAGAGACCCAGTACTTC
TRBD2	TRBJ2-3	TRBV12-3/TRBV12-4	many	CASTLAVIDTQYF	TGTGCCAGCACGCTAGCGGTTATAGATACGCAGTATTTT
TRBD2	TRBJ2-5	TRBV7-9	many	CASSPGTSGPETQYF	TGTGCCAGCAGCCCCGGGACTAGCGGGCCAGAGACCCAGTACTTC
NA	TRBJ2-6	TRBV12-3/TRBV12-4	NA	CASSFPNRFFSGANVLTF	TGTGCCAGCAGTTTTCCGAACAGATTTTTCTCTGGGGCCAACGTCCTGACTTTC
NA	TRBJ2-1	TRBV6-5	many	CASSYSVGSYNEQFF	TGTGCCAGCAGTTACTCCGTGGGCTCCTACAATGAGCAGTTCTTC
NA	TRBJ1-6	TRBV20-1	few	CSASTGQYNSPLHF	TGCAGTGCTAGTACTGGACAGTATAATTCACCCCTCCACTTT
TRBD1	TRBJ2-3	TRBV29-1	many	CSDRTGRTDTQYF	TGCAGCGACCGGACAGGGCGCACAGATACGCAGTATTTT
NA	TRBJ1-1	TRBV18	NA	CASSPTAMNTEAFF	TGTGCCAGCTCACCGACAGCCATGAACACTGAAGCTTTCTTT
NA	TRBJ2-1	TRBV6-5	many	CASSTTLTRGSYNEQFF	TGTGCCAGCAGTACGACCTTGACTAGAGGCTCCTACAATGAGCAGTTCTTC
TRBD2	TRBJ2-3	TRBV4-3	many	CASSQDPSGGIHLTDTQYF	TGCGCCAGCAGCCAAGATCCGAGCGGGGGAATACACCTCACAGATACGCAGTATTTT
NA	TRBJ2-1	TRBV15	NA	CATSPDYNEQFF	TGTGCCACCAGCCCAGATTACAATGAGCAGTTCTTC
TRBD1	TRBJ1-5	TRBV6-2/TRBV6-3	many	CASRPGTDHSNQPQHF	TGTGCCAGCAGACCAGGGACAGACCATAGCAATCAGCCCCAGCATTTT
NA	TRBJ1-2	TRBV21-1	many	CASRPGTGRINGYTF	TGTGCCAGCCGCCCCGGGACAGGGAGGATCAATGGCTACACCTTC